This T cell receptor (beta chain) was sequenced for a study of OX40 agonist ivuxolimab in advanced cancers. On the study more broadly: Therapy given before enrollment (anti-PD-1, anti-PD-L1 or anti-CTLA-4) was allowed, and 35% to 45% had some. Study-wide points: By week 6 at 0.1 to 3.0 mg/kg, blood CD4+ and CD8+ T cells had expanded clonally. Undetermined was the antigen specificity of the expanded peripheral T cells. Some nonresponders additionally presented with little normalized T-cell clonal expansion.

Sequenced by immunoSEQ multiplex PCR; TCRdb stores in-frame clones only, minus some. The sample has about 42,000 clones, about 90% seen once. This CDR3 contains 15 residues. CDR1 and CDR2 (germline): LNHDA, SQIVND (reference sequence). The V segment lost 5 bases and the J segment 3 bases; nucleotides outside the gene matches: 6. In the case of this clone: The antigen is not known.

This material consisted of CD4+ or CD8+ T cells sorted from blood, taken in a trial of the OX40 agonist ivuxolimab. J is TRBJ1-1 and V is TRBV19; the match to TRBD1 covers 10 bases. This TCR was recovered from an adult with an advanced solid tumor such as melanoma, head and neck, liver or kidney cancer. In nucleotides, the CDR3 is TGTGCCAGTAGTCCCCGGACAGGGGGAGACACTGAAGCTTTCTTT. Translating it yields CASSPRTGGDTEAFF.